These T cell receptor beta chains were read from a single sample in a study of cytomegalovirus exposure and HLA in healthy donors. The method was immunoSEQ multiplex PCR; TCRdb's version includes in-frame clones alone and lacks a portion of them. This sample has a few hundred thousand clones, with about 90% found just once. What was sequenced was PBMCs. The receptors shown here come from a young man in good health and CMV-seropositive. Both conserved end residues are part of each CDR3. The order of the fields is V gene, J gene, clone size, D gene, CDR3 DNA, CDR3 protein. A D gene is named only where the DNA matches it firmly. Clone sizes are given selectively: once, few, many, or a class where the clone is expanded.

>TRBV4-3|TRBJ1-2|.|.
TGCGCCAGCAGCACGGGGCTCGCTGTCTATGGCTACACCTTC
CASSTGLAVYGYTF
>TRBV7-9|TRBJ2-5|.|.
TGTGCCAGCAGCATCCAAGAGACCCAGTACTTC
CASSIQETQYF
>TRBV15|TRBJ2-7|.|.
TGTGCCACCAGCAGAGGGTCGGTAGGGGGAAGCTACGAGCAGTACTTC
CATSRGSVGGSYEQYF
>TRBV6-5|TRBJ1-1|.|.
TGTGCCAGCACCTGGCGCGGGGCGCGGACTGAAGCTTTCTTT
CASTWRGARTEAFF
>TRBV27|TRBJ1-1|.|TRBD1
TGTGCCAGCATCCAGGACAGGGGTTGGGGCACTGAAGCTTTCTTT
CASIQDRGWGTEAFF
>TRBV5-1|TRBJ2-2|once|.
TGCGCCAGCAGCTTACATGATTACACCGGGGAGCTGTTTTTT
CASSLHDYTGELFF
>TRBV5-6|TRBJ1-2|few|.
TGTGCCAGCAGCTTGGGACAGGTCTATGGCTACACCTTC
CASSLGQVYGYTF
>TRBV10-2|TRBJ1-1|.|.
TGCGCCAGCAGTGAGAGTGGCCGGGAAGCTTTCTTT
CASSESGREAFF
>TRBV19|TRBJ2-2|.|.
TGTGCCAGTAGTATAGTAGCCGGGAGCGACACCGGGGAGCTGTTTTTT
CASSIVAGSDTGELFF
>TRBV6-6|TRBJ2-5|.|.
TGTGCCAGCAGTTTCTCGGCAGAGACCCAGTACTTC
CASSFSAETQYF
>TRBV9|TRBJ1-5|.|.
TGTGCCAGCAGCGTAGACAGCACCAATCAGCCCCAGCATTTT
CASSVDSTNQPQHF
>TRBV5-1|TRBJ2-1|.|TRBD2
TGCGCCAGCAGCTTGGCGAGCGGGAGTTGGAATGAGCAGTTCTTC
CASSLASGSWNEQFF
>TRBV11-3|TRBJ1-5|.|.
TGTGCCAGCAGCTATGCGGGGAATAGCAATCAGCCCCAGCATTTT
CASSYAGNSNQPQHF
>TRBV10-3|TRBJ2-5|.|TRBD1
TGTGCCATCAGTCTCCGGGACAGGGCCGAGACCCAGTACTTC
CAISLRDRAETQYF
>TRBV27|TRBJ1-2|.|TRBD1
TGTGCCAGCAGTTCCGGGACAGGGGTATGGGGCTACACCTTC
CASSSGTGVWGYTF
>TRBV2|TRBJ2-7|.|.
TGTGCCAGCACCAGACAGTTTCTTCGAGACGAGCAGTACTTC
CASTRQFLRDEQYF
>TRBV9|TRBJ1-1|.|TRBD1
TGTGCCAGCAGCGTATCTGGGACAGTAGGCACTGAAGCTTTCTTT
CASSVSGTVGTEAFF
>TRBV5-8|TRBJ2-7|.|.
TGTGCCAGCAGCTTAAACAGGAGGCGTGTCACCTACGAGCAGTACTTC
CASSLNRRRVTYEQYF
>TRBV5-1|TRBJ2-5|once|.
TGCGCCAGCAGCTCCCCCCAAGAGACCCAGTACTTC
CASSSPQETQYF
>TRBV6-1|TRBJ2-7|few|.
TGTGCCAGCGCAAGGGTGGGGATGTACGAGCAGTACTTC
CASARVGMYEQYF
>TRBV2|TRBJ2-3|.|.
TGTGCCAGCAGTTTAGAGGGCGGCACTAGCACAGATACGCAGTATTTT
CASSLEGGTSTDTQYF
>TRBV25-1|TRBJ2-1|.|.
TGTGCCAGCAGTGGCGACGGGGCGATCGGAGAGCAGTTCTTC
CASSGDGAIGEQFF
>TRBV5-1|TRBJ2-7|.|.
TGCGCCAGCAGTCGTCAGGGTGCCGAGCAGTACTTC
CASSRQGAEQYF
>TRBV5-1|TRBJ2-7|.|TRBD2
TGCGCCAGCAGCGAAGCGGGACTAGCGGGAGGGCCAAACGAGCAGTACTTC
CASSEAGLAGGPNEQYF
>TRBV2|TRBJ1-1|.|.
TGTGCCAGCAGTGAACTCATGGGTCTGAACACTGAAGCTTTCTTT
CASSELMGLNTEAFF
>TRBV2|TRBJ2-6|.|.
TGTGCCAGCACCCCCGGCTCTGGGGCCAACGTCCTGACTTTC
CASTPGSGANVLTF
>TRBV6-1|TRBJ2-1|.|TRBD2
TGTGCCAGCAGTGAATGGGAGCGGGAGGGCGTCAATGAGCAGTTCTTC
CASSEWEREGVNEQFF
>TRBV28|TRBJ2-7|.|.
TGTGCCAGCAACGAGGGAACCTACGAGCAGTACTTC
CASNEGTYEQYF
>TRBV9|TRBJ2-5|.|TRBD2
TGTGCCAGCAGCGTTGGAGCGGGAGGGGTCCAAGAGACCCAGTACTTC
CASSVGAGGVQETQYF
>TRBV5-1|TRBJ1-1|.|.
TGCGCCAGCAGCTTCGGACAGAACACTGAAGCTTTCTTT
CASSFGQNTEAFF
>TRBV4-1|TRBJ2-1|.|.
TGCGCCAGCAGCCAAGAAGGAAGTACATACAATGAGCAGTTCTTC
CASSQEGSTYNEQFF
>TRBV14|TRBJ1-1|few|.
TGTGCCAGCAGCGATGCACCGAACACTGAAGCTTTCTTT
CASSDAPNTEAFF
>TRBV5-1|TRBJ2-7|.|.
TGCGCCAGCAGCCGCGGACAGACCCTAGAAACACCCTACGAGCAGTACTTC
CASSRGQTLETPYEQYF
>TRBV30|TRBJ1-4|once|.
TGTGCCTGGAGTAGACGGATTAATGAAAAACTGTTTTTT
CAWSRRINEKLFF
>TRBV2|TRBJ2-1|.|.
TGTGCCAGCAGTGTTCAGAGCGGCTCCTACAATGAGCAGTTCTTC
CASSVQSGSYNEQFF
>TRBV28|TRBJ1-3|.|.
TGTGCCAGCAGACTTTACAGGACCGCTGGAAACACCATATATTTT
CASRLYRTAGNTIYF
>TRBV9|TRBJ2-1|.|.
TGTGCCAGCAACTCAAAAAGTACCGGGAGTATCTCCTACAATGAGCAGTTCTTC
CASNSKSTGSISYNEQFF
>TRBV2|TRBJ2-7|.|TRBD1
TGTGCCAGCAGTGTCGGACAGGGTCGGGCCTACGAGCAGTACTTC
CASSVGQGRAYEQYF
>TRBV11-2|TRBJ1-2|.|.
TGTGCCAGCAGCTTCCGACACGGGCAGCGCTACACCTTC
CASSFRHGQRYTF
>TRBV5-6|TRBJ1-2|.|.
TGTGCCAGCAGCTTTTATCAGGACTATGGCTACACCTTC
CASSFYQDYGYTF
>TRBV7-2|TRBJ2-7|.|.
TGTGCCAGCAGCTTAGGAGGGGGAAACTACGAGCAGTACTTC
CASSLGGGNYEQYF
>TRBV7-8|TRBJ1-5|.|TRBD1
TGTGCCAGCAGCCAAGGACAGGGCCGACATCAGCCCCAGCATTTT
CASSQGQGRHQPQHF
>TRBV4-1|TRBJ2-6|.|TRBD1
TGCGCCAGCAGCCTGATTACAGGGGGGCAGTTGGGGGCCAACGTCCTGACTTTC
CASSLITGGQLGANVLTF
>TRBV5-4|TRBJ2-3|.|.
TGTGCCAGCAGCTTGGAGGGCGCGGATACGCAGTATTTT
CASSLEGADTQYF
>TRBV9|TRBJ2-7|.|.
TGTGCCAGCAGCTCCCAAGAGGGTGTTGGCTACGAGCAGTACTTC
CASSSQEGVGYEQYF
>TRBV7-2|TRBJ2-7|.|TRBD2
TGTGCCAGCAGCATCACTAGCGGGAGCCTCAGCTCCTACGAGCAGTACTTC
CASSITSGSLSSYEQYF